This T cell receptor beta chain was sequenced during a study of shared clonotypes between healthy human individuals. The protocol was immunoSEQ multiplex PCR, while the TCRdb copy is restricted to in-frame clones and leaves out a portion. This sample has approximately 2.5 million clones, with over 85% found just once. J was trimmed by 8 bases and V by 4 bases; bases with no gene match: 15. Germline V lookup: CDR1 SGDLS, CDR2 YYNGEE. The CDR3 is made up of 17 amino acids. The receptor was derived from a man in his late teens or twenties in good health. Sequenced material: naive CD4+ T cells sorted from blood. Subset denoted: CD45RA+ positively selected. The chain has TRBV9 and TRBJ2-1; TRBD2 matches 10 bases. CDR3 sequence (DNA): TGTGCCAGCAGCCCCAGAGAAGCGGGAGGGCGTGCTGATGAGCAGTTCTTC. This translates into CASSPREAGGRADEQFF. Full variable domain (missing parts from reference TRBV9 and TRBJ2-1): DSGVTQTPKHLITATGQRVTLRCSPRSGDLSVYWYQQSLDQGLQFLIQYYNGEERAKGNILERFSAQQFPDLHSELNLSSLELGDSALYFCASSPREAGGRADEQFFGPGTRLTVL.